This is a list of T cell receptor beta chains from one sample in a study of technical replicates of blood from a handful of donors. Assay used: immunoSEQ multiplex PCR; TCRdb lists only in-frame clones, some missing. The sample lists roughly 82,000 clones, nearly 96% occurring once. What was sequenced was T cells isolated from PBMCs. The origin of the receptors is a human donor in good health. The CDR3 runs from the conserved cysteine through the conserved F or W. The D gene is left open where the match is weak. Rows may omit the clone size; those that give it use once, few, many or a size class.

>TRBV9|once|14|.|TRBJ1-5
CASSVVDQGQPQHF
TGTGCCAGCAGCGTAGTAGATCAGGGCCAGCCCCAGCATTTT
>TRBV9|.|15|TRBD2|TRBJ2-1
CASGTSGSSYNEQFF
TGTGCCAGTGGGACTAGCGGGAGCTCCTACAATGAGCAGTTCTTC
>TRBV6-1|.|15|TRBD1|TRBJ2-7
CASSEYRGISYEQYF
TGTGCCAGCAGTGAATACAGGGGGATATCCTACGAGCAGTACTTC
>TRBV4-2|.|17|TRBD2|TRBJ2-1
CASSQELGGGTFSEQFF
TGTGCCAGCAGCCAAGAATTAGGCGGGGGGACCTTTAGTGAGCAGTTCTTC
>TRBV5-1|.|13|TRBD2|TRBJ2-3
CASRTAGVYTQYF
TGCGCCAGCAGGACAGCGGGAGTGTATACGCAGTATTTT
>TRBV7-9|.|17|TRBD1|TRBJ1-5
CASSLYPGQGGNQPQHF
TGTGCCAGCAGCCTTTATCCGGGACAGGGGGGCAATCAGCCCCAGCATTTT
>TRBV11-3|.|15|.|TRBJ2-2
CASSFLSGNTGELFF
TGTGCCAGCAGCTTTTTGTCCGGGAACACCGGGGAGCTGTTTTTT
>TRBV28|.|15|TRBD2|TRBJ2-7
CASSFAGDPSYEQYF
TGTGCCAGCAGTTTCGCGGGAGATCCTTCCTACGAGCAGTACTTC
>TRBV7-8|once|14|.|TRBJ2-7
CASSLLGGTYEQYF
TGTGCCAGCAGCCTGTTGGGCGGGACGTACGAGCAGTACTTC
>TRBV19|.|15|TRBD2|TRBJ2-1
CASTETSGKYNEQFF
TGTGCCAGTACAGAGACTAGCGGAAAATACAATGAGCAGTTCTTC
>TRBV10-3|.|14|TRBD1|TRBJ2-7
CAITPRTGAYEQYF
TGTGCCATCACCCCTCGGACAGGAGCCTACGAGCAGTACTTC
>TRBV11-2|.|12|.|TRBJ2-2
CASSFDTGELFF
TGTGCCAGCAGCTTCGACACCGGGGAGCTGTTTTTT
>TRBV6-5|.|13|.|TRBJ2-2
CASRRRYTGELFF
TGTGCCAGCAGAAGGAGGTACACCGGGGAGCTGTTTTTT
>TRBV7-9|.|12|.|TRBJ2-1
CASSLSRAEQFF
TGTGCCAGCAGCTTATCCAGGGCTGAGCAGTTCTTC
>TRBV7-9|.|15|TRBD2|TRBJ2-1
CASSRTSGSHNEQFF
TGTGCCAGCAGCCGAACTAGCGGGAGTCACAATGAGCAGTTCTTC
>TRBV10-3|.|14|TRBD1|TRBJ1-4
CAIRTGGPEEKLFF
TGTGCCATCAGGACAGGGGGTCCTGAAGAAAAACTGTTTTTT
>TRBV7-9|.|13|.|TRBJ2-1
CASSLNQGMRQFF
TGTGCCAGCAGCTTAAATCAGGGAATGAGGCAGTTCTTC
>TRBV29-1|.|12|.|TRBJ2-7
CSVVRDTYEQYF
TGCAGCGTTGTCCGGGATACCTACGAGCAGTACTTC
>TRBV28|.|18|TRBD2|TRBJ2-4
CASSSSSGGPRAKNIQYF
TGTGCCAGCAGTTCCTCATCGGGAGGGCCGAGGGCCAAAAACATTCAGTACTTC
>TRBV20-1|.|11|.|TRBJ2-7
CSARGDDEQYF
TGCAGTGCCAGGGGGGATGACGAGCAGTACTTC
>TRBV2|.|15|.|TRBJ2-5
CASTLPLTGQETQYF
TGTGCCAGCACCCTCCCTCTGACAGGACAAGAGACCCAGTACTTC
>TRBV27|once|12|TRBD2|TRBJ2-5
CASRTSRETQYF
TGTGCCAGCCGGACTAGCCGGGAGACCCAGTACTTC
>TRBV4-2|.|16|.|TRBJ1-5
CASSHLLRGSNQPQHF
TGTGCCAGCAGCCACCTACTCAGGGGCAGCAATCAGCCCCAGCATTTT
>TRBV19|.|15|.|TRBJ2-7
CASSIDREGLGEQYF
TGTGCCAGTAGTATAGATCGTGAGGGCTTGGGAGAGCAGTACTTC
>TRBV10-3|.|13|TRBD2|TRBJ2-1
CAISVAGVVEQFF
TGTGCCATCAGTGTAGCGGGAGTCGTTGAGCAGTTCTTC
>TRBV2|.|13|.|TRBJ1-5
CASSRQANQPQHF
TGTGCCAGCAGCCGACAGGCGAATCAGCCCCAGCATTTT
>TRBV19|.|14|.|TRBJ2-1
CASSPDGQYNEQFF
TGTGCCAGTAGTCCCGACGGACAGTACAATGAGCAGTTCTTC
>TRBV5-5|.|14|.|TRBJ2-7
CASSLATGSYEQYF
TGTGCCAGCAGCTTGGCCACGGGGTCCTACGAGCAGTACTTC
>TRBV7-8|.|18|TRBD2|TRBJ2-6
CASSSRGSGTSGANVLTF
TGTGCCAGCAGCTCCCGCGGGAGTGGCACCTCTGGGGCCAACGTCCTGACTTTC
>TRBV28|.|10|.|TRBJ2-7
CASSANEQYF
TGTGCCAGCAGTGCGAACGAGCAGTACTTC
>TRBV19|.|15|TRBD1|TRBJ2-2
CASSIMGQPTGELFF
TGTGCCAGTAGTATTATGGGACAGCCCACCGGGGAGCTGTTTTTT
>TRBV7-3|.|15|TRBD1|TRBJ1-2
CASSLTPTGDYGYTF
TGTGCCAGCAGCTTAACACCCACAGGGGACTATGGCTACACCTTC